Below are 21 T cell receptor beta chains sequenced from a single sample in a study of T cells in narcolepsy. Here immunoSEQ multiplex PCR was the method, and the copy in TCRdb shows in-frame clones only, minus some. The repertoire includes 37,000 or so clones, approximately 85% of them detected once, and approximately 1.6% sits in the top ten. The sequencing sample was made of CD45RA- memory CD4+ T cells from PBMCs. All receptors derive from a human donor with narcolepsy.

The chain uses TRBV18 and TRBJ2-2, with D unresolved. Trimming took 1 base from V and 7 from J, leaving 7 bases between them. CDR1 and CDR2 from the germline V gene are KGHSH and LQKENI. The CDR3 has 13 amino acids. DNA of the CDR3: TGTGCCAGCTCACCACAGGGTTACGGGGAGCTGTTTTTT. Protein sequence: CASSPQGYGELFF.

With respect to this clone: The DNA is left out, because the CDR3 cannot be placed on it with certainty; the CDR3 is given as TCRdb lists it. This chain connects TRBV28 to TRBJ2-7. The V gene's germline CDR1 is MDHEN and CDR2 SYDVKM. The CDR3 comprises 17 residues, both ends counted. The CDR3 spells CASSSSTRPGSSYEQYF.

The chain recombines TRBV12-5 with TRBJ1-5; tentative D call: TRBD1 (6 bases). Germline CDR1 LGHNT, CDR2 FRNRAP. CDR3 length: 18 amino acids. Deletions cut 0 bases from V and 0 bases from J, with 15 bases between. The CDR3 spells CASGLVRLGASSNQPQHF. For the CDR3, the DNA is TGTGCTAGTGGTTTGGTACGATTGGGGGCCTCTAGCAATCAGCCCCAGCATTTT.

The V gene is TRBV5-6, the J gene TRBJ1-5; 8 bases are shared with TRBD1. This CDR3 contains 15 residues. V gave up 2 bases and J gave up 6 bases; unmatched junction bases: 7. CDR1 and CDR2 from the germline V gene are SGHDT and YYEEEE. The CDR3 here is CASSLTGGRGQPQHF. The CDR3 DNA reads as TGTGCCAGCAGCTTAACAGGGGGAAGGGGTCAGCCCCAGCATTTT. The full variable domain, with the rest looked up from reference TRBV5-6 and TRBJ1-5, is DAGVTQSPTHLIKTRGQQVTLRCSPKSGHDTVSWYQQALGQGPQFIFQYYEEEERQRGNFPDRFSGHQFPNYSSELNVNALLLGDSALYLCASSLTGGRGQPQHFGDGTRLSIL.

In this sample, this clone turned up a few times. The V gene is TRBV4-3, the J gene TRBJ1-3; 7 bases line up with TRBD1. Germline assignment: CDR1 LGHNA and CDR2 YSLEER. The CDR3 has 16 residues. Losses at the gene ends were 1 base for V and 5 bases for J; bases not matched to a gene: 8. The CDR3 DNA reads TGCGCCAGCAGCCAAGGATACAGGGGATCCCGAAACACCATATATTTT. Protein: CASSQGYRGSRNTIYF.

The table lists this clone with a count of one. The genes are TRBV29-1 and TRBJ2-5; the D gene is possibly TRBD1 (5 bases). The J call could be wrong; TRBJ2-7 is a better fit for the DNA end. The CDR3 is 15 residues long. CDR1 is SQVTM and CDR2 is ANQGSEA in the germline V gene. CDR3 amino acids: CSVERRRAGNNEQYF. DNA for the CDR3: TGCAGCGTAGAGAGGCGCCGGGCAGGGAACAACGAGCAGTACTTC.

The chain couples TRBV12-5 to TRBJ2-1; the D is unclear. This CDR3 contains 13 residues. CDR1 and CDR2 (germline): LGHNT, FRNRAP. With 5 bases removed from V and 3 bases from J, the gap between germline ends came to 8 bases. In nucleotides, the CDR3 is TGTGCTAGTGGTCCCAGCCTCTACAATGAGCAGTTCTTC. It yields the protein CASGPSLYNEQFF.

This chain joins TRBV10-1 and TRBJ2-3; D is uncertain. CDR1 WNHNN and CDR2 SYGVQD come from the germline V gene (reference sequence). There are 12 residues in the CDR3. V was clipped by 0 bases and J by 3 bases, with 1 base between them. The CDR3 loop is CASSESTDTQYF. CDR3 nucleotides: TGCGCCAGCAGTGAGTCGACAGATACGCAGTATTTT.

On this clone itself: At one of its ends the junction is not consistent with the germline gene, which may arise from a read error. The sample has other DNA sequences that encode this CDR3 too. The chain has TRBV9 and TRBJ1-2; a weak D match, TRBD1 (5 bases). The V gene's germline CDR1 is SGDLS and CDR2 YYNGEE. The CDR3 loop spans 15 amino acids. The CDR3 DNA sequence: TGCGCCAGCAGCCCTTCTACCGACAGAGTCAGGGGCTACACCTTC. This translates into CASSPSTDRVRGYTF.

The chain has TRBV29-1 and TRBJ1-1, with D uncertain. Per germline, CDR1 SQVTM and CDR2 ANQGSEA. The CDR3 loop spans 13 amino acids. V was clipped by 7 bases and J by 1 base, with 13 bases between them. The CDR3 is CSAGSTWNTEAFF. Here the CDR3 DNA reads TGCAGCGCGGGCAGCACTTGGAACACTGAAGCTTTCTTT.

This clone was found a few times. The chain employs TRBV18 and TRBJ2-7, with 7 bases matching TRBD1. The CDR3 covers 13 residues. Per germline, CDR1 KGHSH and CDR2 LQKENI. Trimming cost V 5 bases and J 5 bases; bases outside gene matches: 6. CDR3 nucleotides: TGTGCCAGCTCAGACAGGGCTCAAAACGAGCAGTACTTC. It is translated as CASSDRAQNEQYF. The whole variable domain, filled in from reference TRBV18 and TRBJ2-7, reads NAGVMQNPRHLVRRRGQEARLRCSPMKGHSHVYWYRQLPEEGLKFMVYLQKENIIDESGMPKERFSAEFPKEGPSILRIQQVVRGDSAAYFCASSDRAQNEQYFGPGTRLTVT.

The chain is built from TRBV11-2 and TRBJ2-7; D may be TRBD1 or TRBD2 (5 bases each). Germline-derived CDR1 and CDR2 are SGHAT and FQNNGV. The CDR3 contains 14 residues. The V gene lost 5 bases and the J gene lost 4 bases, with 15 bases spanning the gap. The CDR3 is CASSPLPGRYEQYF. The CDR3 DNA reads as TGTGCCAGCAGCCCCCTACCAGGGAGATACGAGCAGTACTTC.

The V call is TRBV4-2, the J call TRBJ2-3; D tentatively fits TRBD1 or TRBD2 (5 bases each). The V end lost 2 bases, the J end lost 3 bases, and 12 bases lay between the germline ends. This CDR3 is 15 amino acids long. Germline V CDR1 and CDR2: LGHNA, YNFKEQ. The CDR3 DNA sequence: TGTGCCAGCAGCCAATTGGGACCGCAGACAGATACGCAGTATTTT. Protein: CASSQLGPQTDTQYF.

The V call is TRBV30, the J call TRBJ1-4; D not certain. The CDR3 sequence is 14 residues long. Germline V gene sequence: CDR1 GTSNPN, CDR2 SVGIG (reference sequence). The V and J ends lost 1 base and 7 bases respectively, with 13 bases between them. CDR3 DNA sequence: TGTGCCTGGAGTGAAATCGGCCTTGGTGAAAAACTGTTTTTT. Translating it yields CAWSEIGLGEKLFF.

The rearrangement joins TRBV4-1 to TRBJ2-5; TRBD1 matches at 7 bases. The J call may be faulty, since TRBJ2-7 better matches the DNA end. The length of the CDR3 is 16 residues. The V gene's germline CDR1 is MGHRA and CDR2 YSYEKL. The CDR3 nucleotides read TGCGCCAGCAGCCAAGAAGCGACAGGGAGCCCCTACGAGCAGTACTTC. Its protein product is CASSQEATGSPYEQYF.

The rearrangement uses TRBV5-1 and TRBJ2-1, with 8 positions matching TRBD2. Trimming took 0 bases from V and 7 from J; bases not matched to a gene: 12. This CDR3 contains 17 residues. Germline-derived CDR1 and CDR2 are SGHRS and YFSETQ. The CDR3 protein is CASSLVSGANIGNEQFF. CDR3 DNA: TGCGCCAGCAGCTTGGTTAGCGGGGCAAACATTGGGAATGAGCAGTTCTTC. Together with reference TRBV5-1 and TRBJ2-1, the CDR3 gives the full variable domain: KAGVTQTPRYLIKTRGQQVTLSCSPISGHRSVSWYQQTPGQGLQFLFEYFSETQRNKGNFPGRFSGRQFSNSRSEMNVSTLELGDSALYLCASSLVSGANIGNEQFFGPGTRLTVL.

This chain links TRBV4-2 with TRBJ2-5, with a weak D call TRBD1 (6 bases). V lost 7 bases, J lost 5 bases, and 14 bases lay in between. The CDR3 spans 13 residues. Germline V gives CDR1 LGHNA, CDR2 YNFKEQ. DNA for the CDR3: TGTGCCAGCACCTCGACACAGGGCGAGACCCAGTACTTC. Translating gives CASTSTQGETQYF.

The chain carries TRBV6-5 and TRBJ1-6; perhaps TRBD1 as D (5 bases). Germline V gene sequence: CDR1 MNHEY, CDR2 SVGAGI. The CDR3 has 15 residues. V was clipped by 8 bases and J by 6 bases, with 17 bases between them. Written as DNA, the CDR3 is TGTGCCAGCTCTCTCCAATGGGGGGGTAATTCACCCCTCCACTTT. Its translation is CASSLQWGGNSPLHF.

This clone was recorded once. The CDR3 DNA sequence: TGTGCCAGCAGCTTAGGAGGGATGAACACTGAAGCTTTCTTT. It codes for CASSLGGMNTEAFF. The V call is TRBV7-9, the J call TRBJ1-1; D uncertain. Per the germline V gene, CDR1 is SEHNR and CDR2 is FQNEAQ (reference sequence). V lost 1 base and J lost 0, with 6 bases in between. CDR3 size: 14 residues.

The chain couples TRBV19 to TRBJ1-1; TRBD1 is a possible D gene (5 bases). The CDR3 runs to 16 residues. The germline gives CDR1 LNHDA, CDR2 SQIVND (reference sequence). Trimming cost V 3 bases and J 1 base, with 15 bases left between them. CDR3 residues: CASSMRDSHQNTEAFF. The CDR3 DNA follows: TGTGCCAGTAGTATGCGAGACAGCCACCAGAACACTGAAGCTTTCTTT.

The chain employs TRBV7-8 and TRBJ1-1, with 7 bases fitting TRBD1. Trimming at V came to 5 bases and at J to 10 bases, leaving 7 bases not matched to a gene. The CDR3 is 12 amino acids. Germline assignment: CDR1 SGHVS and CDR2 FQNEAQ. The CDR3 DNA follows: TGTGCCAGCAGCGGGAGGGGGCGCAGAGCTTTCTTT. Residues: CASSGRGRRAFF.